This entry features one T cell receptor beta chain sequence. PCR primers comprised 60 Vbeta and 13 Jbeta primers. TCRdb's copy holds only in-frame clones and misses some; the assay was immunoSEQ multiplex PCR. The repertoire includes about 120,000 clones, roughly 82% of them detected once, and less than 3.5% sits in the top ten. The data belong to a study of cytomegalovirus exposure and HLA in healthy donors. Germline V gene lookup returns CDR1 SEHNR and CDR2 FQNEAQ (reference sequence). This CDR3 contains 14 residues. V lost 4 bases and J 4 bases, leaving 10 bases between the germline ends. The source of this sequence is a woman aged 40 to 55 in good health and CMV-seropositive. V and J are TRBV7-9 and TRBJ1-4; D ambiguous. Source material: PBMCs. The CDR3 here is CASSSTRINEKLFF. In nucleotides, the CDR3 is TGTGCCAGCAGCTCGACACGAATTAATGAAAAACTGTTTTTT.